The 27 T cell receptor beta chains presented below share a single source sample, sequenced in a study of Ad26.COV2.S vaccination and SARS-CoV-2 variants. As to treatment: some 20 received Ad26.COV2.S at low or high dose, single or two shots; roughly 5 received placebo; per-sample allocation not given. Sampling was done on day 63 after the first vaccine or placebo injection. Here immunoSEQ multiplex PCR was the method, and the copy in TCRdb shows in-frame clones only, minus some. The data show some 340,000 clones, about 82% seen once. This specimen consisted of peripheral blood, obtained in a trial of Ad26.COV2.S vaccine versus placebo. These receptors were obtained from a person aged 18-65 years who received the Ad26.COV2.S COVID-19 vaccine or a placebo.

This CDR3 is CATQGGETGSTDTQYF. The CDR3, as DNA: TGTGCGACTCAGGGGGGGGAGACAGGCAGCACAGATACGCAGTATTTT. V and J are TRBV25-1 and TRBJ2-3; either TRBD1 or TRBD2 may fit D (7 bases each). The CDR3 extends over 16 amino acids. CDR1 is MGHDK, CDR2 SYGVNS, per germline. The full variable domain, in which reference TRBV25-1 and TRBJ2-3 provide the parts outside the CDR3, is EADIYQTPRYLVIGTGKKITLECSQTMGHDKMYWYQQDPGMELHLIHYSYGVNSTEKGDLSSESTVSRIRTEHFPLTLESARPSHTSQYLCATQGGETGSTDTQYFGPGTRLTVL.

The J gene is TRBJ2-7, the V gene TRBV6-2 or TRBV6-3, with 10 bases that match TRBD1. J lost 2 bases, V lost 5 bases, and 6 bases had no gene match. This CDR3 is built from 15 residues. The germline CDR1 and CDR2 sequences are MNHEY and SVGEGT. The CDR3 spells CASSRPGQGTYEQYF. CDR3 bases: TGTGCCAGCAGTCGACCGGGACAGGGGACCTACGAGCAGTACTTC.

This chain connects TRBV28 to TRBJ1-2; 7 nucleotides agree with TRBD1. This CDR3 has 12 residues. CDR1 and CDR2 from the germline V gene are MDHEN and SYDVKM. The junction had 7 bases not matched to a gene; V was cut back by 11 bases and J by 4 bases. In nucleotides, the CDR3 is TGTGCCTCCCAGGGACAGTTCTATGGCTACACCTTC. Its protein product is CASQGQFYGYTF.

V usage is TRBV28 and J usage is TRBJ1-6, with D perhaps matching TRBD1 (6 bases). Trimming cost V 8 bases and J 7 bases, with 9 bases left between them. Germline values: CDR1 MDHEN, CDR2 SYDVKM. The CDR3 contains 12 residues. CDR3 DNA: TGTGCCAGCCTGGGGGCGAATTCACCCCTCCACTTT. Protein product: CASLGANSPLHF. The whole variable domain, remainder taken from reference TRBV28 and TRBJ1-6, is DVKVTQSSRYLVKRTGEKVFLECVQDMDHENMFWYRQDPGLGLRLIYFSYDVKMKEKGDIPEGYSVSREKKERFSLILESASTNQTSMYLCASLGANSPLHFGNGTRLTVT.

This chain links TRBV2 with TRBJ1-4; a weak D match, TRBD1 (5 bases). The ends were cut back, 8 bases at V and 0 bases at J, with 19 bases in the middle. In germline, CDR1 is SNHLY, CDR2 FYNNEI. The length of the CDR3 is 17 residues. CDR3 coding DNA: TGTGCCAGCCTCCAGCATCCCGGGACCTCAACTAATGAAAAACTGTTTTTT. Translating it yields CASLQHPGTSTNEKLFF.

The chain employs TRBV10-3 and TRBJ2-1, with 12 nucleotides matching TRBD2. V lost 6 bases to trimming and J lost 6 bases; unmatched junction nucleotides: 3. Germline V gene sequence: CDR1 ENHRY, CDR2 SYGVKD. CDR3 length: 14 residues. The CDR3 sequence: CAISASGGVNEQFF. CDR3 sequence (DNA): TGTGCCATCAGCGCTAGCGGGGGGGTCAATGAGCAGTTCTTC.

The rearrangement joins TRBV11-2 to TRBJ2-7, with D perhaps given as TRBD1 or TRBD2 (6 bases each). This CDR3 comprises 17 residues. Trimming stripped 1 base from V and 1 base from J, with 17 bases between. In germline, CDR1 is SGHAT, CDR2 FQNNGV. The CDR3 bases are TGTGCCAGCAGCTTAGGAGGCGGGACACGAGAATCCTACGAGCAGTACTTC. This translates into CASSLGGGTRESYEQYF. Supplemented by reference TRBV11-2 and TRBJ2-7, the full variable domain reads EAGVAQSPRYKIIEKRQSVAFWCNPISGHATLYWYQQILGQGPKLLIQFQNNGVVDDSQLPKDRFSAERLKGVDSTLKIQPAKLEDSAVYLCASSLGGGTRESYEQYFGPGTRLTVT.

This clone was detected many times. This chain connects TRBV4-2 to TRBJ2-2, with 8 nucleotides matching TRBD2. V trimming: 0 bases; J trimming: 3 bases; junction bases outside the gene matches: 6. CDR1 and CDR2 (germline): LGHNA, YNFKEQ. The CDR3 has 17 residues. CDR3 residues: CASSQDPGGPDTGELFF. The CDR3 nucleotides are TGTGCCAGCAGCCAAGATCCGGGGGGGCCCGACACCGGGGAGCTGTTTTTT.

The rearrangement links TRBV4-1 to TRBJ1-2; 7 bases fit TRBD1. With V trimmed by 1 base and J by 3 bases, 5 bases remained unmatched. The CDR3 has 15 amino acids. In germline, CDR1 is MGHRA, CDR2 YSYEKL. The CDR3 reads CASSQADRADYGYTF. The CDR3 region has the DNA TGCGCCAGCAGCCAAGCCGACAGGGCCGACTATGGCTACACCTTC.

V usage is TRBV6-5 and J usage is TRBJ1-3, with D unresolved. V lost 10 bases to trimming and J lost 0 bases, with 16 bases between them. The germline V gene encodes CDR1 MNHEY and CDR2 SVGAGI. The CDR3 sequence is 15 residues long. The CDR3 reads CATEKALPSGNTIYF. CDR3 bases: TGTGCCACCGAGAAGGCCTTACCCTCTGGAAACACCATATATTTT.

V usage is TRBV7-8 and J usage is TRBJ1-2; D is possibly TRBD1 (5 bases). V lost 1 base, J lost 2 bases, and 8 bases lay in between. The CDR3 spans 14 residues. The germline V gene has CDR1 SGHVS and CDR2 FQNEAQ. The CDR3 here is CASSLEAGNYGYTF. The DNA of the CDR3 is TGTGCCAGCAGCTTAGAGGCAGGGAACTATGGCTACACCTTC.

The chain couples TRBV28 to TRBJ1-6; no clear D. V lost 5 bases and J 0 bases, leaving 11 bases between the germline ends. The CDR3 spans 16 residues. Germline CDR1 MDHEN, CDR2 SYDVKM. As DNA, the CDR3 is TGTGCCAGCAGTCTACTCACTAGCTCCTATAATTCACCCCTCCACTTT. Protein product: CASSLLTSSYNSPLHF.

The gene calls are TRBV4-2 and TRBJ2-3; 11 nucleotides agree with TRBD2. Germline values: CDR1 LGHNA, CDR2 YNFKEQ. The CDR3 runs to 19 residues. Losses at the gene ends were 7 bases for V and 1 base for J; bases not matched to a gene: 16. CDR3 residues: CASTKLRASGGRGTDTQYF. The CDR3 bases are TGTGCCAGCACCAAATTGAGGGCTAGCGGGGGGAGGGGCACAGATACGCAGTATTTT.

The rearrangement links TRBV3-1 (or the pseudogene TRBV3-2) to TRBJ2-5; no definite D call. CDR1 and CDR2 from the germline V gene are LGHDT and YNNKEL (reference sequence). V lost 2 bases and J 7 bases, leaving 5 bases between the germline ends. This CDR3 has 11 amino acids. As DNA, the CDR3 is TGTGCCAGCAGCCAAACCGGGACCCAGTACTTC. Amino acid sequence: CASSQTGTQYF.

V gene TRBV7-2 combines with J gene TRBJ1-1; D gene unclear. V was cut by 2 bases and J by 3 bases, with 4 bases left in between. CDR3 size: 12 residues. CDR1 is SGHTA and CDR2 is FQGNSA in the germline V gene. CDR3: CASSLQDTEAFF. DNA for the CDR3: TGTGCCAGCAGCTTACAAGACACTGAAGCTTTCTTT.

This clone came up a few times. The chain carries TRBV28 and TRBJ1-1; the D is unclear. Trimming left V 1 base short and J 3 bases short, with 12 bases between. This CDR3 is built from 15 residues. Germline V gene sequence: CDR1 MDHEN, CDR2 SYDVKM. The CDR3 is CASSLYRDRDTEAFF. The CDR3 DNA follows: TGTGCCAGCAGTTTATACCGGGATAGAGACACTGAAGCTTTCTTT.

This chain joins TRBV6-5 and TRBJ1-4; 7 nucleotides align to TRBD1. This CDR3 region has 15 residues. Germline-derived CDR1 and CDR2 are MNHEY and SVGAGI. The ends lost 2 bases at V and 6 bases at J; junction bases unmatched: 6. The CDR3 loop is CASSYRGPAYEKLFF. The CDR3 nucleotides read TGTGCCAGCAGTTACAGGGGGCCGGCGTATGAAAAACTGTTTTTT.

The rearrangement joins TRBV28 to TRBJ1-2; D might be TRBD1 (6 bases). This CDR3 region has 17 residues. Germline loops: CDR1 MDHEN, CDR2 SYDVKM. V lost 3 bases, J lost 0 bases, and 17 bases lay in between. The CDR3 spells CASSFPYPGQANYGYTF. The CDR3 DNA reads as TGTGCCAGCAGTTTTCCTTATCCGGGACAAGCTAACTATGGCTACACCTTC.

This clone came up once. The genes are TRBV3-1 (or the pseudogene TRBV3-2) and TRBJ1-3; D is uncertain. CDR1 is LGHDT and CDR2 is YNNKEL in the germline V gene (reference sequence). V was cut by 6 bases and J by 5 bases, with 8 bases left in between. This CDR3 has 12 residues. CDR3 bases: TGTGCCAGCAGTTTACCGAGAAACACCATATATTTT. Translating gives CASSLPRNTIYF.

V is TRBV11-3 and J is TRBJ1-1, with D possibly TRBD1 on 6 matching bases. CDR3 length equals 15 residues. V was trimmed by 5 bases and J by 6 bases, leaving 19 bases between them. CDR1 and CDR2 (germline): SGHNT, YENEEA. The chain's CDR3 is CASSATLQGFPEAFF. The CDR3 DNA sequence: TGTGCCAGCAGCGCTACTTTACAGGGTTTTCCTGAAGCTTTCTTT.

This clone appeared a few times. The genes are TRBV5-1 and TRBJ2-2; a weak D match, TRBD1 (6 bases). Germline CDR1 reads SGHRS; CDR2 reads YFSETQ. CDR3 size: 14 residues. V lost 4 bases and J lost 3, with 10 bases in between. CDR3 amino acids: CASSRAGDTGELFF. CDR3 in DNA: TGCGCCAGCAGCAGGGCAGGGGACACCGGGGAGCTGTTTTTT.

The chain links TRBV5-1 to TRBJ2-1; D is ambiguous. V shed 4 bases and J shed 1 base, with 12 bases lying between them. From germline, CDR1 is SGHRS and CDR2 YFSETQ. The CDR3 is made up of 15 amino acids. Here the CDR3 DNA reads TGCGCCAGCAGCCTCCTGAGCCCTTCCTACAATGAGCAGTTCTTC. This gives the protein CASSLLSPSYNEQFF. The full variable domain, in which reference TRBV5-1 and TRBJ2-1 provide the parts outside the CDR3, is KAGVTQTPRYLIKTRGQQVTLSCSPISGHRSVSWYQQTPGQGLQFLFEYFSETQRNKGNFPGRFSGRQFSNSRSEMNVSTLELGDSALYLCASSLLSPSYNEQFFGPGTRLTVL.

This chain's CDR3 is CASSRRRTGELNQETQYF. CDR3 nucleotide sequence: TGTGCCAGCAGCCGCCGTAGGACAGGCGAATTAAATCAAGAGACCCAGTACTTC. V gene TRBV2 combines with J gene TRBJ2-5; 7 nucleotides line up with TRBD1. The V gene's germline CDR1 is SNHLY and CDR2 FYNNEI. This CDR3 spans 18 amino acids. J was trimmed by 2 bases and V by 6 bases; bases with no gene match: 18.

This CDR3 is CASSEGSANYGYTF. The DNA of the CDR3 is TGTGCCAGCAGTGAAGGTTCGGCCAACTATGGCTACACCTTC. This chain connects TRBV6-1 to TRBJ1-2, with D hard to call. The CDR3 is 14 residues long. The germline V and J ends were trimmed by 1 base and 2 bases, with 8 bases remaining between them. Germline V CDR1 and CDR2: MNHNS, SASEGT.

The chain has TRBV4-2 and TRBJ2-7; possible D gene TRBD1, 5 bases. Trimming took 3 bases from V and 3 from J, leaving 15 bases between them. Germline lookup yields CDR1 LGHNA and CDR2 YNFKEQ. There are 15 residues in the CDR3. CDR3 bases: TGTGCCAGCAGCCACCGGGCCACAGGAAGCTACGAGCAGTACTTC. It codes for CASSHRATGSYEQYF.

The chain joins TRBV7-2 to TRBJ2-5; D unresolved. Germline V gene lookup returns CDR1 SGHTA and CDR2 FQGNSA. The CDR3 has 14 residues. The V and J ends lost 3 bases and 1 base respectively, with 9 bases between them. The CDR3 DNA reads as TGTGCCAGCAGCTTTAGGCAGCCCCAAGAGACCCAGTACTTC. Protein: CASSFRQPQETQYF.

This clone was seen a single time. The chain has TRBV18 and TRBJ1-1, with a possible D match to TRBD1 (6 bases). V lost 1 base to trimming and J lost 3 bases, with 12 bases between them. This CDR3 spans 15 amino acids. The germline CDR1 and CDR2 sequences are KGHSH and LQKENI. The CDR3 reads CASSPQAGGHTEAFF. The CDR3 DNA reads as TGTGCCAGCTCACCACAGGCCGGGGGCCACACTGAAGCTTTCTTT.